The 22 T cell receptor beta chains given below trace back to one sample, sequenced in a study of T cell changes during pregnancy in multiple sclerosis. The assay was immunoSEQ multiplex PCR, and TCRdb's table has in-frame clones only and misses some. The data show 25,000 to 30,000 clones, about nine tenths seen once. This specimen consisted of CD8+ T cells from peripheral blood mononuclear cells, obtained before pregnancy. All receptors derive from a female donor with multiple sclerosis, enrolled in a pregnancy study.

This clone has a single count. The rearrangement uses TRBV4-2 and TRBJ2-3; tentative D call: TRBD2 (6 bases). The V and J ends lost 0 bases and 5 bases respectively, with 18 bases between them. The CDR3 runs to 17 residues. Germline loops: CDR1 LGHNA, CDR2 YNFKEQ. The DNA of the CDR3 is TGTGCCAGCAGCCAAGACGGGCTAGCGAGAGGAGTAGATACGCAGTATTTT. Translating it yields CASSQDGLARGVDTQYF.

CDR3 residues: CASSLAPPGGRSDEQYF. The DNA of the CDR3 is TGTGCCAGCAGTTTAGCACCCCCGGGCGGGAGGTCGGACGAGCAGTACTTC. V usage is TRBV28 and J usage is TRBJ2-7, with 8 bases matching TRBD2. Germline CDR1 MDHEN, CDR2 SYDVKM. J lost 5 bases, V lost 2 bases, and 14 bases had no gene match. This CDR3 region has 17 residues. Full variable domain (missing parts from reference TRBV28 and TRBJ2-7): DVKVTQSSRYLVKRTGEKVFLECVQDMDHENMFWYRQDPGLGLRLIYFSYDVKMKEKGDIPEGYSVSREKKERFSLILESASTNQTSMYLCASSLAPPGGRSDEQYFGPGTRLTVT.

The chain joins TRBV4-2 to TRBJ2-7; D is ambiguous. The V and J ends lost 4 bases and 0 bases respectively, with 19 bases between them. There are 17 residues in the CDR3. From germline, CDR1 is LGHNA and CDR2 YNFKEQ. CDR3 nucleotides: TGTGCCAGCAGCCCAGCCCCGTACCAGGAAACCTCCTACGAGCAGTACTTC. Protein: CASSPAPYQETSYEQYF.

The chain links TRBV29-1 to TRBJ2-1; 7 positions match TRBD2. The CDR3 is 14 residues long. CDR1 is SQVTM, CDR2 ANQGSEA, per germline. J gave up 5 bases and V 3 bases, and 7 bases lay outside the gene matches. CDR3 amino acids: CSVDREGLNNEQFF. Written as DNA, the CDR3 is TGCAGCGTTGATAGGGAGGGCCTAAACAATGAGCAGTTCTTC.

The chain carries TRBV7-9 and TRBJ2-7; perhaps TRBD1 as D (6 bases). The CDR3 totals 15 residues. The germline V and J ends were trimmed by 9 bases and 3 bases, with 21 bases remaining between them. Germline V gene sequence: CDR1 SEHNR, CDR2 FQNEAQ (reference sequence). Here the CDR3 DNA reads TGTGCCAGTGCGCTGGGACAAGGGGACCTCTACGAGCAGTACTTC. It encodes CASALGQGDLYEQYF.

The chain employs TRBV28 and TRBJ2-3; possible D gene TRBD2, 5 bases. Trimming took off 2 bases at V and 3 bases at J, with 12 bases between the two ends. The CDR3 has 15 residues. Germline V lookup: CDR1 MDHEN, CDR2 SYDVKM. The CDR3: CASSLVLDITDTQYF. In DNA form, the CDR3 reads TGTGCCAGCAGTTTAGTACTAGATATAACAGATACGCAGTATTTT.

This clone was counted once. This chain links TRBV4-2 with TRBJ1-4; 10 nucleotides match TRBD1. Germline V gene data show CDR1 as LGHNA and CDR2 as YNFKEQ. V dropped 2 bases and J dropped 7; count of bases not matched to a gene: 13. The CDR3 is made up of 18 amino acids. CDR3 amino acids: CASSQPQEDRGVGEKLFF. Written as DNA, the CDR3 is TGTGCCAGCAGCCAACCTCAAGAGGACAGGGGGGTAGGTGAAAAACTGTTTTTT.

This chain connects TRBV4-3 to TRBJ1-3; weak D call: TRBD1 (6 bases). Germline CDR1 reads LGHNA; CDR2 reads YSLEER. Trimming stripped 1 base from V and 4 bases from J, with 8 bases between. The CDR3 consists of 14 residues. CDR3 coding DNA: TGCGCCAGCAGCCAAGGGACAGACGGAAACACCATATATTTT. This translates into CASSQGTDGNTIYF.

The chain couples TRBV6-4 to TRBJ2-1; TRBD2 agrees at 7 bases. This CDR3 spans 14 amino acids. CDR1 is MRHNA, CDR2 SNTAGT, per germline. With 4 bases clipped from V and 9 bases from J, the junction kept 9 bases outside the gene matches. In DNA, the CDR3 is TGTGCCAGCAGTGTAAGCGGGGAAGGGAGTGAGCAGTTCTTC. This sequence encodes CASSVSGEGSEQFF.

This chain connects TRBV27 to TRBJ2-7, with D perhaps matching TRBD1 (5 bases). This CDR3 contains 13 residues. Germline CDR1 reads MNHEY; CDR2 reads SMNVEV (reference sequence). Trimming took 4 bases from V and 1 from J, leaving 8 bases between them. The CDR3 is CASSWPGSYEQYF. The CDR3 DNA follows: TGTGCCAGCAGTTGGCCAGGGTCCTACGAGCAGTACTTC.

The V call is TRBV27, the J call TRBJ2-7, with D tentatively TRBD1 (5 bases). The germline V and J ends were trimmed by 5 bases and 2 bases, with 10 bases remaining between them. The CDR3 loop spans 13 amino acids. Per germline, CDR1 MNHEY and CDR2 SMNVEV (reference sequence). CDR3 amino acids: CASSLTGTYEQYF. The CDR3 DNA is TGTGCCAGCAGTCTAACAGGAACCTACGAGCAGTACTTC.

The rearrangement links TRBV18 to TRBJ2-5; D is possibly TRBD2 (6 bases). Germline V gene lookup returns CDR1 KGHSH and CDR2 LQKENI. There are 16 residues in the CDR3. Trimming took 0 bases from V and 3 from J, leaving 14 bases between them. CDR3 sequence (DNA): TGTGCCAGCTCACCACCTTTCTCTAGCGACGAAGAGACCCAGTACTTC. Protein sequence: CASSPPFSSDEETQYF.

The chain carries TRBV2 and TRBJ2-3; TRBD2 might be the D (7 bases). CDR3 length: 14 residues. The V gene lost 7 bases and the J gene lost 9 bases, with 20 bases spanning the gap. Germline CDR1 reads SNHLY; CDR2 reads FYNNEI. The CDR3 region is CASTPRGEGVTQYF. In nucleotides, the CDR3 is TGTGCCAGCACCCCCCGAGGGGAGGGGGTAACGCAGTATTTT.

The chain uses TRBV11-3 and TRBJ2-5; D gene ambiguous. CDR1 is SGHNT, CDR2 YENEEA, per germline. The CDR3 extends over 14 amino acids. The ends were cut back, 4 bases at V and 2 bases at J, with 11 bases in the middle. The CDR3 DNA is TGTGCCAGCAGCTCCTGGGCAGTGCAAGAGACCCAGTACTTC. This sequence encodes CASSSWAVQETQYF.

This clone was counted once. The chain carries TRBV4-2 and TRBJ1-1, with D perhaps matching TRBD1 (6 bases). This CDR3 has 18 amino acids. Per germline, CDR1 LGHNA and CDR2 YNFKEQ. V lost 5 bases and J 4 bases, leaving 26 bases between the germline ends. For the CDR3, the DNA is TGTGCCAGCAGCGAAAGAAGACAGGACCCTATGGGATCCACTGAAGCTTTCTTT. It is translated as CASSERRQDPMGSTEAFF.

The rearrangement joins TRBV2 to TRBJ2-7; 7 positions agree with TRBD1. V lost 3 bases to trimming and J lost 0 bases; unmatched junction nucleotides: 5. The CDR3 has 15 residues. CDR1 is SNHLY and CDR2 is FYNNEI in the germline V gene. The CDR3 sequence: CASSEGQNSSYEQYF. DNA of the CDR3: TGTGCCAGCAGTGAGGGACAGAACAGCTCCTACGAGCAGTACTTC.

J is TRBJ1-4 and V is TRBV5-6; D possibly corresponds to TRBD1 (5 bases). CDR1 SGHDT and CDR2 YYEEEE come from the germline V gene. The ends were cut back, 0 bases at V and 3 bases at J, with 12 bases in the middle. This CDR3 comprises 16 residues. CDR3 protein: CASSLVGAHPNEKLFF. The DNA of the CDR3 is TGTGCCAGCAGCTTGGTTGGGGCCCATCCTAATGAAAAACTGTTTTTT.

V and J are TRBV19 and TRBJ2-1, with 7 bases aligning to TRBD2. Germline CDR1 and CDR2: LNHDA and SQIVND (reference sequence). The junction had 6 bases not matched to a gene; V was cut back by 1 base and J by 0 bases. The CDR3 runs to 17 residues. CDR3 nucleotide sequence: TGTGCCAGTAGTATAGTTACTAGCGAAAGCTCCTACAATGAGCAGTTCTTC. Amino acid sequence: CASSIVTSESSYNEQFF.

The chain combines TRBV19 with TRBJ2-3; D not resolved. CDR1 and CDR2 (germline): LNHDA, SQIVND (reference sequence). The CDR3 has 16 amino acids. V dropped 5 bases and J dropped 2 bases, with 17 bases sitting between them. The CDR3 protein is CASSGSTQRHTDTQYF. The CDR3 DNA follows: TGTGCCAGTAGTGGGTCGACACAACGACACACAGATACGCAGTATTTT.

V usage is TRBV28 and J usage is TRBJ2-7, with 9 nucleotides matching TRBD2. CDR1 is MDHEN, CDR2 SYDVKM, per germline. V dropped 2 bases and J dropped 2; count of bases not matched to a gene: 7. The CDR3 is made up of 16 amino acids. The CDR3 spells CASSLRLAGYAYEQYF. CDR3 nucleotide sequence: TGTGCCAGCAGTTTACGGCTAGCGGGATACGCCTACGAGCAGTACTTC. Variable domain in full (rest from reference TRBV28 and TRBJ2-7): DVKVTQSSRYLVKRTGEKVFLECVQDMDHENMFWYRQDPGLGLRLIYFSYDVKMKEKGDIPEGYSVSREKKERFSLILESASTNQTSMYLCASSLRLAGYAYEQYFGPGTRLTVT.

The chain joins TRBV6-5 to TRBJ2-5; D is perhaps TRBD1 (6 bases). V lost 1 base, J lost 2 bases, and 14 bases lay in between. Germline assignment: CDR1 MNHEY and CDR2 SVGAGI. This CDR3 is 16 amino acids long. DNA of the CDR3: TGTGCCAGCAGTTACTTGGACAGAGGGGAGCAAGAGACCCAGTACTTC. It encodes CASSYLDRGEQETQYF.

This clone occurred once. The rearrangement uses TRBV21-1 and TRBJ1-4; the D call TRBD1 from the table was never checked on the DNA. TRBV21-1 is assigned pseudogene status. The CDR3 is made up of 16 amino acids. CDR3: CASSKNLGQGNEKLFF. The CDR3 nucleotides read TGTGCCAGCAGCAAAAACTTGGGACAGGGTAATGAAAAACTGTTTTTT.